The TCR beta chain described here comes from a study of blood T cell repertoires in COVID-19. Whole-study context: The United States, Italy and Spain supplied acute and convalescent COVID-19 samples. Nucleic acid was either cDNA or gDNA, and it came from T cells, B-cell-depleted T cells, or PBMCs.

Assay: immunoSEQ multiplex PCR; the TCRdb copy retains only in-frame clones and omits some. The sample lists hundreds of thousands of clones, approximately 92% occurring once. Donors in Cohort 3 counted as recovered after two negative PCRs, clearance, or symptom resolution. The V and J ends lost 6 bases and 5 bases, in that order; junction bases with no gene match: 4. CDR1 is MNHEY and CDR2 is SVGAGI in the germline V gene. The CDR3 runs to 14 residues. The chain joins TRBV6-5 to TRBJ2-1; 10 bases agree with TRBD2. The sequenced sample was PBMCs or T cells enriched from blood (not recorded which). The origin of this receptor is a man younger than 45 who had recovered from COVID-19. CDR3 loop: CASSGTSDDNEQFF. In DNA, the CDR3 is TGTGCCAGCAGCGGGACTAGCGACGACAATGAGCAGTTCTTC.